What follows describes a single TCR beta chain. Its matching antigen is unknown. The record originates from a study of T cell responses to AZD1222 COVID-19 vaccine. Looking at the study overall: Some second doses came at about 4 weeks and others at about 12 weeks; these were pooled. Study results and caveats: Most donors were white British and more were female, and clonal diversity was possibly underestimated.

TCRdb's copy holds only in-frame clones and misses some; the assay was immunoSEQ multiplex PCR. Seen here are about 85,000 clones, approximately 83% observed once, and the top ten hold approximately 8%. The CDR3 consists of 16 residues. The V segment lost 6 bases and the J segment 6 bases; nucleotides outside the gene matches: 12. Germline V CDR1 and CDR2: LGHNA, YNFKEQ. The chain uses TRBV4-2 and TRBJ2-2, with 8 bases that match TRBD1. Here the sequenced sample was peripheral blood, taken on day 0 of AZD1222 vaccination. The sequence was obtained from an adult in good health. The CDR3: CASSPKLDRDPGELFF. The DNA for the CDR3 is TGTGCCAGCAGTCCGAAATTGGACAGGGACCCCGGGGAGCTGTTTTTT.